The 30 T cell receptor beta chains reported below all come from one sample, sequenced in a study of response to subunit inactivated influenza vaccine. TCRdb fed the RT-PCR reads into MiXCR, producing one record per CDR3 protein. The sample has about 540,000 distinct CDR3 sequences; under 30% are singletons. The sample also formed part of further work on T cells expressing NK-cell markers. That paper notes: Scientists made TCR beta cDNA using 5'RACE template switching with UMIs.

Source: CD4+ T cells sorted from PBMCs, taken less than 13 days after vaccination. Receptors originate from a man over 45 who received an inactivated influenza vaccine.

This clonotype came up a few times. The gene calls are TRBV20-1 and TRBJ2-7, with 9 positions matching TRBD2. The junction had 2 bases not matched to a gene; V was cut back by 3 bases and J by 5 bases. The CDR3 spans 12 residues. The germline gives CDR1 DFQATT, CDR2 SNEGSKA (reference sequence). As DNA, the CDR3 is TGCAGTGCTAGTGCTAGCGGGAACGAGCAGTACTTC. It specifies CSASASGNEQYF.

The chain is built from TRBV7-8 and TRBJ2-7; perhaps TRBD2 as D (5 bases). CDR1 is SGHVS, CDR2 FQNEAQ, per germline. V gave up 1 base and J gave up 2 bases, with 18 bases separating them. The CDR3 consists of 17 residues. The DNA of the CDR3 is TGTGCCAGCAGCTTAGTAGGGTCGTCTAGCTTGGCCTACGAGCAGTACTTC. Protein: CASSLVGSSSLAYEQYF.

The chain combines TRBV14 with TRBJ2-7; 9 bases map to TRBD1. Germline values: CDR1 SGHDN, CDR2 FVKESK. CDR3 length: 15 amino acids. With V trimmed by 4 bases and J by 5 bases, 9 bases remained unmatched. CDR3 DNA sequence: TGTGCCAGCAGCCGTCCGGGACAGGGAATCAACGAGCAGTACTTC. As protein: CASSRPGQGINEQYF.

This clonotype has at least ten counts. The chain's CDR3 is CSVTGTSGETQYF. CDR3 coding DNA: TGCAGTGTCACCGGGACTAGCGGAGAGACCCAGTACTTC. The V call is TRBV20-1, the J call TRBJ2-5; 11 nucleotides line up with TRBD2. Looked up from germline, CDR1 is DFQATT and CDR2 is SNEGSKA (reference sequence). This CDR3 region has 13 residues. Trimming cost V 7 bases and J 4 bases; bases outside gene matches: 5.

This clonotype has a handful of counts. This chain connects TRBV11-2 to TRBJ2-1, with D unclear. The V gene's germline CDR1 is SGHAT and CDR2 FQNNGV. The CDR3 is made up of 16 amino acids. Between the trimmed V and J ends, which lost 0 bases and 4 bases, there was a span of 13 bases. Here the CDR3 reads CASSLDVIWGYNEQFF. The CDR3 nucleotides are TGTGCCAGCAGCTTAGATGTCATCTGGGGATACAATGAGCAGTTCTTC.

This clonotype was seen a few times. This chain's CDR3 is CASSYRAQETQYF. DNA of the CDR3: TGCGCCAGCAGCTACAGGGCGCAAGAGACCCAGTACTTC. The chain employs TRBV5-1 and TRBJ2-5; possible D gene TRBD1, 6 bases. V dropped 3 bases and J dropped 2 bases, with 8 bases sitting between them. CDR1 is SGHRS, CDR2 YFSETQ, per germline. The CDR3 loop spans 13 amino acids.

This clonotype was counted only a few times. This chain links TRBV12-3 or TRBV12-4 with TRBJ1-5; D possibly corresponds to TRBD1 (5 bases). V lost 10 bases to trimming and J lost 6 bases, with 16 bases between them. The CDR3 loop spans 13 amino acids. This CDR3 is CATARGGGQPQHF. The DNA of the CDR3 is TGTGCCACCGCGCGGGGGGGAGGTCAGCCCCAGCATTTT.

This clonotype was recorded a few times. V usage is TRBV11-2 and J usage is TRBJ2-7, with D perhaps TRBD2 (7 bases). The CDR3 is made up of 15 amino acids. Trimming left V 4 bases short and J 4 bases short, with 17 bases between. Germline V gene lookup returns CDR1 SGHAT and CDR2 FQNNGV. The CDR3 here is CASSYFRGGAYEQYF. The CDR3 bases are TGTGCCAGCAGCTATTTTCGTGGGGGGGCTTACGAGCAGTACTTC.

The chain has TRBV3-1 and TRBJ2-3; D unclear. The CDR3 contains 14 residues. V was shortened by 2 bases and J by 4 bases, with 10 bases between the two germline ends. The germline gives CDR1 LGHDT, CDR2 YNNKEL (reference sequence). CDR3 nucleotide sequence: TGTGCCAGCAGCCAAATACTGGCATCAGATACGCAGTATTTT. Its translation is CASSQILASDTQYF.

This chain uses TRBV29-1 with TRBJ2-2; D not resolved. Germline CDR1 reads SQVTM; CDR2 reads ANQGSEA. The CDR3 has 13 amino acids. V shed 5 bases and J shed 1 base, with 8 bases lying between them. The chain's CDR3 is CSVKDGNTGELFF. CDR3 nucleotides: TGCAGCGTTAAGGACGGGAACACCGGGGAGCTGTTTTTT.

This clonotype was observed a handful of times. The rearrangement links TRBV4-2 to TRBJ2-1; the D gene is possibly TRBD2 (6 bases). Deletions cut 0 bases from V and 7 bases from J, with 7 bases between. Germline V gene sequence: CDR1 LGHNA, CDR2 YNFKEQ. This CDR3 has 13 residues. CDR3 sequence (DNA): TGTGCCAGCAGCCAAGACGGGGGTAATGAGCAGTTCTTC. Translation: CASSQDGGNEQFF.

The V and J genes are TRBV5-1 and TRBJ2-5; tentatively, D is TRBD1 or TRBD2 (5 bases each). Trimming took off 0 bases at V and 1 base at J, with 16 bases between the two ends. CDR1 is SGHRS, CDR2 YFSETQ, per germline. This CDR3 has 17 residues. The CDR3: CASSLARDPGFQETQYF. The CDR3 DNA reads as TGCGCCAGCAGCTTGGCTCGGGATCCAGGGTTCCAAGAGACCCAGTACTTC.

This clonotype was seen a few times. The chain joins TRBV6-2 or TRBV6-3 to TRBJ2-7; 8 nucleotides align to TRBD1. This CDR3 comprises 14 residues. The germline V gene has CDR1 MNHEY and CDR2 SVGEGT. V dropped 5 bases and J dropped 4; count of bases not matched to a gene: 7. The CDR3 region has the DNA TGTGCCAGCAGTCGCAGGGGGCTTCAATACGAGCAGTACTTC. This sequence encodes CASSRRGLQYEQYF.

The V and J genes are TRBV7-8 and TRBJ2-2; D unresolved. The CDR3 totals 12 residues. The V gene lost 4 bases and the J gene lost 7 bases, with 7 bases spanning the gap. Germline lookup yields CDR1 SGHVS and CDR2 FQNEAQ. The chain's CDR3 is CASSSTDGELFF. In DNA form, the CDR3 reads TGTGCCAGCAGCTCAACGGACGGGGAGCTGTTTTTT. The full variable domain, in which reference TRBV7-8 and TRBJ2-2 provide the parts outside the CDR3, is GAGVSQSPRYKVAKRGQDVALRCDPISGHVSLFWYQQALGQGPEFLTYFQNEAQLDKSGLPSDRFFAERPEGSVSTLKIQRTQQEDSAVYLCASSSTDGELFFGEGSRLTVL.

This clonotype was observed at least ten times. This sequence joins TRBV5-1 and TRBJ1-1, with D uncertain. Deletions cut 4 bases from V and 3 bases from J, with 13 bases between. The CDR3 runs to 14 residues. The germline gives CDR1 SGHRS, CDR2 YFSETQ. The CDR3: CASSRDEGYTEAFF. CDR3 sequence (DNA): TGCGCCAGCAGCCGCGATGAGGGCTACACTGAAGCTTTCTTT.

The J gene is TRBJ1-1, the V gene TRBV28, with TRBD1 matching over 9 bases. CDR3 size: 15 residues. The germline V gene encodes CDR1 MDHEN and CDR2 SYDVKM. J was trimmed by 3 bases and V by 5 bases; bases with no gene match: 7. CDR3 coding DNA: TGTGCCAGCAGTCAGTTGGGACAGGGAGACACTGAAGCTTTCTTT. Translation gives CASSQLGQGDTEAFF.

The chain links TRBV5-1 to TRBJ2-2; 8 positions agree with TRBD1. The CDR3 extends over 18 amino acids. From germline, CDR1 is SGHRS and CDR2 YFSETQ. V lost 4 bases and J lost 4; bases outside the gene matches: 15. The CDR3 DNA sequence: TGCGCCAGCAGCGACGGACAGGGTTTCGTCCGATTCACCGGGGAGCTGTTTTTT. Translation gives CASSDGQGFVRFTGELFF.

This clonotype was seen at least ten times. The chain is built from TRBV12-3 or TRBV12-4 and TRBJ2-7, with a tentative D call TRBD2 (6 bases). V shed 6 bases and J shed 5 bases, with 20 bases lying between them. CDR3 length: 15 residues. CDR3 nucleotides: TGTGCCAGCAGCCCAACCAAGACTAGTTTCCACGAGCAGTACTTC. It yields the protein CASSPTKTSFHEQYF.

This chain links TRBV27 with TRBJ1-1, with 9 bases matching TRBD1. The CDR3 consists of 16 residues. CDR1 and CDR2 from the germline V gene are MNHEY and SMNVEV (reference sequence). The V and J ends lost 4 bases and 3 bases, in that order; junction bases with no gene match: 9. This CDR3 is CASSWRATGGHTEAFF. The CDR3 DNA reads as TGTGCCAGCAGTTGGCGGGCGACAGGGGGTCACACTGAAGCTTTCTTT.

CDR3 amino acids: CASSIIQAVQTRETQYF. In nucleotides, the CDR3 is TGTGCCAGCAGCATAATCCAAGCAGTCCAAACTCGGGAGACCCAGTACTTC. The rearrangement joins TRBV5-8 to TRBJ2-5; no clear D. CDR3 length equals 17 residues. Trimming took 4 bases from V and 5 from J, leaving 24 bases between them. Per germline, CDR1 SGHTS and CDR2 YDEGEE.

The V and J genes are TRBV20-1 and TRBJ1-1, with TRBD1 as a possible D gene (6 bases). Trimming removed 4 bases at V and 5 bases at J, with 17 bases between. Germline V gene data show CDR1 as DFQATT and CDR2 as SNEGSKA (reference sequence). This CDR3 has 14 residues. The CDR3 region is CSATKGHQRTEAFF. CDR3 bases: TGCAGTGCTACGAAGGGACACCAGCGGACTGAAGCTTTCTTT.

The V call is TRBV6-1, the J call TRBJ2-7; D gene uncertain. The CDR3 sequence is 15 residues long. Trimming cost V 1 base and J 12 bases, with 22 bases left between them. Germline CDR1 and CDR2: MNHNS and SASEGT. CDR3 loop: CASSEGVRSRVSGYF. The CDR3 nucleotides read TGTGCCAGCAGTGAAGGGGTGCGGTCTAGGGTTTCGGGGTACTTC.

The chain couples TRBV7-9 to TRBJ2-3, with TRBD2 matching 12 bases. There are 16 residues in the CDR3. The ends lost 5 bases at V and 6 bases at J; junction bases unmatched: 9. CDR1 SEHNR and CDR2 FQNEAQ come from the germline V gene (reference sequence). The CDR3 sequence: CASSPGWTSGVDTQYF. In DNA form, the CDR3 reads TGTGCCAGCAGCCCAGGCTGGACTAGCGGGGTGGATACGCAGTATTTT. Drawing the rest from reference TRBV7-9 and TRBJ2-3, the complete variable domain is DTGVSQNPRHKITKRGQNVTFRCDPISEHNRLYWYRQTLGQGPEFLTYFQNEAQLEKSRLLSDRFSAERPKGSFSTLEIQRTEQGDSAMYLCASSPGWTSGVDTQYFGPGTRLTVL.

V and J are TRBV5-1 and TRBJ2-3; D possibly corresponds to TRBD1 (6 bases). This CDR3 has 16 amino acids. Germline V gene data show CDR1 as SGHRS and CDR2 as YFSETQ. The V and J ends lost 2 bases and 0 bases respectively, with 13 bases between them. The CDR3 nucleotides are TGCGCCAGCAGCTTACAACAGGGTTACAGCACAGATACGCAGTATTTT. Translation gives CASSLQQGYSTDTQYF.

This rearrangement joins TRBV5-5 to TRBJ2-7; 7 nucleotides line up with TRBD1. This CDR3 has 13 residues. The V segment lost 6 bases and the J segment 4 bases; nucleotides outside the gene matches: 7. Germline CDR1 and CDR2: SGHKS and YYEKEE (reference sequence). The CDR3 sequence is CASTPGQEYEQYF. The CDR3 nucleotides read TGTGCCAGCACCCCAGGACAGGAATACGAGCAGTACTTC.

The chain couples TRBV20-1 to TRBJ1-5, with D maybe TRBD1 (5 bases). V shed 2 bases and J shed 3 bases, with 14 bases lying between them. There are 15 residues in the CDR3. Germline-derived CDR1 and CDR2 are DFQATT and SNEGSKA (reference sequence). The CDR3: CSARKAGLNNQPQHF. The DNA for the CDR3 is TGCAGTGCTAGAAAGGCAGGGCTAAACAATCAGCCCCAGCATTTT.

The rearrangement links TRBV28 to TRBJ2-2, with D possibly matching TRBD1 (6 bases). CDR1 is MDHEN and CDR2 is SYDVKM in the germline V gene. The CDR3 runs to 15 residues. Deletions cut 1 base from V and 4 bases from J, with 10 bases between. In DNA, the CDR3 is TGTGCCAGCAGTTTATCAGGGGCTAGCACCGGGGAGCTGTTTTTT. It yields the protein CASSLSGASTGELFF.

The sample holds many counts of this clonotype. V usage is TRBV6-2 or TRBV6-3 and J usage is TRBJ2-1; 7 positions agree with TRBD2. With 6 bases clipped from V and 10 bases from J, the junction kept 12 bases outside the gene matches. The CDR3 spans 14 residues. Germline-derived CDR1 and CDR2 are MNHEY and SVGEGT. The CDR3 DNA is TGTGCCAGCAGCCCCACAGTAGCGGGCGTGGAGCAGTTCTTC. It specifies CASSPTVAGVEQFF.

This rearrangement joins TRBV11-2 to TRBJ1-1, with 10 bases matching TRBD1. The germline CDR1 and CDR2 sequences are SGHAT and FQNNGV. Trimming removed 1 base from V and 0 bases from J; junction bases left unmatched: 8. The CDR3 spans 18 residues. As DNA, the CDR3 is TGTGCCAGCAGCTTAGGGAGACAGGGGGCGCGGATGAACACTGAAGCTTTCTTT. Translated, it gives CASSLGRQGARMNTEAFF.

This rearrangement joins TRBV5-5 to TRBJ1-5, with a possible D match to TRBD1 (5 bases). The CDR3 contains 13 residues. V lost 0 bases to trimming and J lost 12 bases, with 13 bases between them. The germline V gene encodes CDR1 SGHKS and CDR2 YYEKEE (reference sequence). CDR3 sequence reads: CASSLVVRGYQHF. The CDR3 DNA reads TGTGCCAGCAGCTTGGTTGTGCGGGGCTACCAGCATTTT.